The subject of this entry is one TCR beta chain. What it recognizes is unknown. The source of the sample is a study of long-term antiretroviral therapy in people with HIV. The immunoSEQ assay was v3.0, run at survey level. Sequencing was performed with immunoSEQ multiplex PCR; in TCRdb, only in-frame clones are kept and a portion is missing. Of tens of thousands of clones in the sample, roughly 87% were seen once. Looked up from germline, CDR1 is SGHRS and CDR2 is YFSETQ. V lost 4 bases and J 0 bases, leaving 10 bases between the germline ends. This CDR3 is built from 14 residues. Regarding the study as a whole: HIV repertoires spanned narrower CDR3 length ranges than controls.

V is TRBV5-1 and J is TRBJ1-1; TRBD1 is a possible D gene (5 bases). The specimen comprised unsorted PBMCs, sampled 0.4 years after starting antiretroviral therapy. The receptor was derived from a man aged 50-59 years with HIV. CDR3: CASSKSGLNTEAFF. The DNA for the CDR3 is TGCGCCAGCAGCAAATCAGGGTTGAACACTGAAGCTTTCTTT.